The clone carrying this T cell receptor beta chain occurred a few times. Germline loops: CDR1 SGHRS, CDR2 YFSETQ. There are 14 residues in the CDR3. V was clipped by 4 bases and J by 3 bases; unmatched bases: 5. Bulk TCR library preparation followed previously described methods with listed TCR primers. TCRdb re-called the PCR reads through MiXCR, storing one row per CDR3 protein. This sample has around 470,000 distinct CDR3 sequences, with roughly 26% found just once. The data are from a study of molecular identifiers for immune sequencing clone quantification. Naive CD8 T cells were picked out by sorting for CD8+CD4-CCR7+CD45RA+.

This clonotype originated in a human donor in good health. Some libraries in this study had Jurkat cell RNA spiked in. This chain links TRBV5-1 with TRBJ2-7, with TRBD1 matching over 9 bases. Sequencing used naive CD8+ T cells from blood, with Jurkat cell RNA spiked in. Subset: FACS-sorted CD8+CD4-CCR7+CD45RA+ naive T cells. This CDR3 reads CASSTGQGVYEQYF. The CDR3 nucleotides are TGCGCCAGCAGCACGGGACAGGGTGTCTACGAGCAGTACTTC.